This TCR beta chain was sequenced during a study of blood T cells in healthy people across ages. Study-wide background: Template switching recovered approximately one barcoded beta molecule for every two T cells.

Germline CDR1 SGHTA, CDR2 FQGNSA. The CDR3 has 14 amino acids. V was pared by 5 bases and J by 2 bases, with 12 bases between. Points from the study as a whole: Diversity estimates drawn from one million T cells were deemed underestimates.

A J-beta primer mix and a sample-barcoded 5' primer were used in a second PCR of roughly 6 to 11 cycles. TCRdb re-called the 5' RACE reads through MiXCR, storing one row per CDR3 protein. The data contain about 1.4 million distinct CDR3 sequences, roughly 60% of them singletons. Concerning this clonotype itself: What it binds is unknown.

Sequencing was performed on blood. The chain combines TRBV7-2 with TRBJ2-5, with no clear D. The receptor was derived from a man aged 18 to 35 in good health. CDR3 amino acids: CASSLNYFQETQYF. In DNA, the CDR3 is TGTGCCAGCAGCCTAAATTATTTTCAAGAGACCCAGTACTTC. The variable domain in full, completed from reference TRBV7-2 and TRBJ2-5, reads GAGVSQSPSNKVTEKGKDVELRCDPISGHTALYWYRQSLGQGLEFLIYFQGNSAPDKSGLPSDRFSAERTGGSVSTLTIQRTQQEDSAVYLCASSLNYFQETQYFGPGTRLLVL.